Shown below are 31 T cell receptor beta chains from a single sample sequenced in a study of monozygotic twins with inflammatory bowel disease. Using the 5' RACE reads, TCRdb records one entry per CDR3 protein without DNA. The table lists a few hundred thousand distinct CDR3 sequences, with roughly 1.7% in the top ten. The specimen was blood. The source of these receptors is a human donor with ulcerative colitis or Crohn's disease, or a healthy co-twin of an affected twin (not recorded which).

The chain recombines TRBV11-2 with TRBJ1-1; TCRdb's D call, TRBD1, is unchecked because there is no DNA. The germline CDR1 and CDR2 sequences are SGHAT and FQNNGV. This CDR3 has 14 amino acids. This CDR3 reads CASSSRQGYTEAFF.

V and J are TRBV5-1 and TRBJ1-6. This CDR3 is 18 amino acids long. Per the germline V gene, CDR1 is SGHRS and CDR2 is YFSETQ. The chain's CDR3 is CASSLGRAHSSYNSPLHF.

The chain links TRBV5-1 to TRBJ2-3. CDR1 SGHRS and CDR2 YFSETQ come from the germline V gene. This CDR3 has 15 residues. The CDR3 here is CASSLEARFGDTQYF.

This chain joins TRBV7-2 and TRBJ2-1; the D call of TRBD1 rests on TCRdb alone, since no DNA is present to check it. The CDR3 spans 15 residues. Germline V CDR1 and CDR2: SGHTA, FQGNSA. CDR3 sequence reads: CASSLQGARYNEQFF.

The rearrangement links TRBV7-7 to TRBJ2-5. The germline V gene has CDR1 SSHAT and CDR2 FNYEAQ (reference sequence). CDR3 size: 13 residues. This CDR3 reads CASSRRGMGTQYF.

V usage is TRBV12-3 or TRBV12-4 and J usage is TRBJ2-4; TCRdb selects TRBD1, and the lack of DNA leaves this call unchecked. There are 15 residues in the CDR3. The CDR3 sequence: CASSARVRDKNIQYF.

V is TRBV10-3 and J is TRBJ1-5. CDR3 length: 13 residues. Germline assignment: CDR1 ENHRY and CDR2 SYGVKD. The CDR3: CAIRAEQNQPQHF.

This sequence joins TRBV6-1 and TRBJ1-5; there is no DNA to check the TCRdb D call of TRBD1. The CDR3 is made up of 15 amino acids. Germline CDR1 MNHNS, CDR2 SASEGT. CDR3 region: CASTLDRYSNQPQHF.

The CDR3 reads CASSYSIGSNQPQHF. This rearrangement joins TRBV6-5 to TRBJ1-5. The CDR3 covers 15 residues. Germline lookup yields CDR1 MNHEY and CDR2 SVGAGI.

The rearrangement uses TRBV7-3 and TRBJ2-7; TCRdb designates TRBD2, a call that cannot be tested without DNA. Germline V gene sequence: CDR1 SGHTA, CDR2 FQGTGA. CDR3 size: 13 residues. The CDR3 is CASSLIEAGEQYF.

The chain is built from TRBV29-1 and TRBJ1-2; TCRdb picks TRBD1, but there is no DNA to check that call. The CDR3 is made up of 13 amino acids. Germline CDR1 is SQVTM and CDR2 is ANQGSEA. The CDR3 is CSVEKGDNYGYTF.

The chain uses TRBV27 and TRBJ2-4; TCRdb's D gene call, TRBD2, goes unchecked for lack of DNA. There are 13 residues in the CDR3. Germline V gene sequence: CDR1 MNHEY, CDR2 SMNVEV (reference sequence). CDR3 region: CASSLSGGNIQYF.

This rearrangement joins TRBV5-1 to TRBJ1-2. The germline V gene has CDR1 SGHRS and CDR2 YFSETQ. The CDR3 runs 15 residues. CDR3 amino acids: CASSLGGTANYGYTF.

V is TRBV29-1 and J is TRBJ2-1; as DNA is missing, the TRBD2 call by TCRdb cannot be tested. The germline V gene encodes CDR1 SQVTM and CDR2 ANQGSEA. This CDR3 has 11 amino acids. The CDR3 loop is CSVAMGSEQFF.

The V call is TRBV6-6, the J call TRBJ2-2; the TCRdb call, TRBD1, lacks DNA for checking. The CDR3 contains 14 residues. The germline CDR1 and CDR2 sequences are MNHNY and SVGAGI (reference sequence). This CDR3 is CASTPPGSTGELFF.

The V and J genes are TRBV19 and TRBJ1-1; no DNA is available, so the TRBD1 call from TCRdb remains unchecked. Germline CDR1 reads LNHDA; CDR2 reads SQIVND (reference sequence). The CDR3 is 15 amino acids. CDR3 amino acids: CATEDWGQGKTEAFF.

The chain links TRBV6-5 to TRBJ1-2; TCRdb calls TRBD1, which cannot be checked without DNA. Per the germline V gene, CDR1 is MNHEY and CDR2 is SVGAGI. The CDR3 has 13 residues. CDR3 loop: CASRRDRDYGYTF.

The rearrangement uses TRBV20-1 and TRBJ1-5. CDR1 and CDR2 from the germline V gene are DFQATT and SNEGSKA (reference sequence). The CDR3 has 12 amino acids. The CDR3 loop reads CSASLVNQPQHF.

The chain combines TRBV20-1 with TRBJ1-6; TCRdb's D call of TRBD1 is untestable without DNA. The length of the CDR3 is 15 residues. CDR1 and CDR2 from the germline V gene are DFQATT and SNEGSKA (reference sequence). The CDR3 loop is CSATRTGGDNSPLHF.

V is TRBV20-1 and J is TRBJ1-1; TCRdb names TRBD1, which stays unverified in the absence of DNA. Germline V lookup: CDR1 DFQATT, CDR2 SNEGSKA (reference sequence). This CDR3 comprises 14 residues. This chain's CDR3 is CSAREVIDRPLAFF.

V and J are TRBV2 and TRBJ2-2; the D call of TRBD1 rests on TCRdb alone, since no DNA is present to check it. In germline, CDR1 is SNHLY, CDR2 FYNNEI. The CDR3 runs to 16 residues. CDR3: CASLKSSGVTTGELFF. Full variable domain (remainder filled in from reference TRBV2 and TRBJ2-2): EPEVTQTPSHQVTQMGQEVILRCVPISNHLYFYWYRQILGQKVEFLVSFYNNEISEKSEIFDDQFSVERPDGSNFTLKIRSTKLEDSAMYFCASLKSSGVTTGELFFGEGSRLTVL.

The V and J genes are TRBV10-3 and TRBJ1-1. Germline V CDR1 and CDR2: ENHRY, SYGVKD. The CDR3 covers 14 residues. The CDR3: CAIRGTDRNTEAFF.

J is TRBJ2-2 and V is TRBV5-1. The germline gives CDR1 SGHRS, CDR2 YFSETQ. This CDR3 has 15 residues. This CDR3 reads CASSLDRGTRGELFF.

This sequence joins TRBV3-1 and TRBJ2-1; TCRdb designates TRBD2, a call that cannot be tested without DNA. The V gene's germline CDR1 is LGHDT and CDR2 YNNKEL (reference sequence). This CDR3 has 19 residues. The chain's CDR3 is CASSQAYLAVNPTFNEQFF.

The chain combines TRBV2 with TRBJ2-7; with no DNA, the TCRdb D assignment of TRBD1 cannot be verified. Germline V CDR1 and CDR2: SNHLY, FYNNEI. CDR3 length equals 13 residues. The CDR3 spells CASRTTGSYEQYF.

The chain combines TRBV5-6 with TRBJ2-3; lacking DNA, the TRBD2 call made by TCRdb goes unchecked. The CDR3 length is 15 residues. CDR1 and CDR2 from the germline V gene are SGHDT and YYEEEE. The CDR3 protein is CASSGVEGTVDTQYF.

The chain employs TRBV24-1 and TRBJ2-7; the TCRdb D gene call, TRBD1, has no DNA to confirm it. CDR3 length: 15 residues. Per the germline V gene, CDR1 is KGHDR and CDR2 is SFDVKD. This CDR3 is CATSDSLAGWSEQYF.

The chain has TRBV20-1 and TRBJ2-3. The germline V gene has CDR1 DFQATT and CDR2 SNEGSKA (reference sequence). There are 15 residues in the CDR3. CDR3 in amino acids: CSARGPARSTDTQYF.

The CDR3 loop reads CASSVGLAGASTDTQYF. This chain uses TRBV9 with TRBJ2-3; without DNA, the TCRdb call of TRBD2 cannot be checked. This CDR3 contains 17 residues. The germline gives CDR1 SGDLS, CDR2 YYNGEE. Full variable domain (rest looked up from reference TRBV9 and TRBJ2-3): DSGVTQTPKHLITATGQRVTLRCSPRSGDLSVYWYQQSLDQGLQFLIQYYNGEERAKGNILERFSAQQFPDLHSELNLSSLELGDSALYFCASSVGLAGASTDTQYFGPGTRLTVL.

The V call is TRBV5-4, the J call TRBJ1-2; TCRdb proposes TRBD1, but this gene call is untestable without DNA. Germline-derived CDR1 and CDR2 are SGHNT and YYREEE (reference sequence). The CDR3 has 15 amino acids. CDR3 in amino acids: CASSFSATDNYGYTF.

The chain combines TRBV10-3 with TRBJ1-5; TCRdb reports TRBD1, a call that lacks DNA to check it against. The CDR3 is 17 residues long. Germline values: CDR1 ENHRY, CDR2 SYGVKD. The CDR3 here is CAISEVQGGGGNQPQHF.